This T cell receptor (beta chain) was retrieved from a study of cytomegalovirus exposure and HLA in healthy donors. As for the study in general: In an early release, HLA-typed donors contributed roughly 85 million unique TCR sequences.

Vbeta (60) and Jbeta (13) primers were used in the PCR. Method: immunoSEQ multiplex PCR; TCRdb's copy keeps in-frame clones and lacks some. The profile covers approximately 150,000 clones, with roughly 79% appearing a single time and roughly 4.9% taken by the ten largest. Germline V CDR1 and CDR2: LNHDA, SQIVND (reference sequence). CDR3 length: 13 residues. Trimming removed 5 bases at V and 3 bases at J, with 10 bases between. The chain uses TRBV19 and TRBJ1-1, with D perhaps TRBD1 (5 bases). Sequenced sample: PBMCs. The sequence was obtained from a young woman in good health and CMV-seropositive. CDR3 DNA: TGTGCCAGTAGTTCAGGGTACGACACTGAAGCTTTCTTT. This translates into CASSSGYDTEAFF.